The clone carrying this T cell receptor (beta chain) was counted between two and nine times. The antigen is undetermined. This sample was taken from a study of beta chain features in type 1 diabetes. Study-level points and caveats: When Type 1 diabetes patients were examined, their TCRB CDR3s proved moderately but significantly shorter in all four CD4+ subsets.

The authors reverse transcribed all of the isolated RNA, so sequencing captured expressed TCRB transcripts. Profiling relied on immunoSEQ multiplex PCR, and the TCRdb table lists in-frame clones only, not all of them. The data show about 340,000 clones, with roughly 13% seen just once and about 0.015% held by the top ten. This CDR3 contains 12 residues. V gave up 1 base and J gave up 7 bases, with 5 bases separating them. In germline, CDR1 is KGHSH, CDR2 LQKENI. The source of this sequence is a woman under 30 with type 1 diabetes. This chain uses TRBV18 with TRBJ2-1; D remains unclear. Sequenced input: naive CD4+ T cells from blood. In nucleotides, the CDR3 is TGTGCCAGCTCACCACGTTTAAATGAGCAGTTCTTC. Translating gives CASSPRLNEQFF.